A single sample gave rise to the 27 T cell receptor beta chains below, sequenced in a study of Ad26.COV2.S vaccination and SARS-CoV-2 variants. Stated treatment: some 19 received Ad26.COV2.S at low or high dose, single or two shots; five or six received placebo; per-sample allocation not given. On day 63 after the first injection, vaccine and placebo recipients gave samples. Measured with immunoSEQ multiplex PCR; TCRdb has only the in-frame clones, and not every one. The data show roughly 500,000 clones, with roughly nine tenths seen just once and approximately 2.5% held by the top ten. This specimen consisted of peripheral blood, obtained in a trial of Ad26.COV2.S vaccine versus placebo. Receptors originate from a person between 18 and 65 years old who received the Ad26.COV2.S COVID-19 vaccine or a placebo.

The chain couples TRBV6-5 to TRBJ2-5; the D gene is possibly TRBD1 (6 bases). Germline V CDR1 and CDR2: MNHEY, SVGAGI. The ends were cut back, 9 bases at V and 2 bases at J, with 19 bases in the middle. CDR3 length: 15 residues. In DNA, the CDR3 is TGTGCCAGTAGTAAGGGACACCCACCTCAAGAGACCCAGTACTTC. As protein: CASSKGHPPQETQYF.

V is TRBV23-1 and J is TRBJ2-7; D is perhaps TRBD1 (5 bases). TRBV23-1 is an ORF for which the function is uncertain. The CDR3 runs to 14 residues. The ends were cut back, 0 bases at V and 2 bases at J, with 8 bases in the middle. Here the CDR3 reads CASSQSPGTYEQYV. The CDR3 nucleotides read TGCGCCAGCAGTCAATCGCCAGGGACCTACGAGCAGTACGTC.

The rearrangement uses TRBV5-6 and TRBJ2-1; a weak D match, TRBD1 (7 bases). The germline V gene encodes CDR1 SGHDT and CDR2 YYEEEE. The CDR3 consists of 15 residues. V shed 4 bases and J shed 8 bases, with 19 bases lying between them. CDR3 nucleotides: TGTGCCAGCAGCGAAGCGGGCAGGGGGGTCGATGAGCAGTTCTTC. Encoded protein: CASSEAGRGVDEQFF.

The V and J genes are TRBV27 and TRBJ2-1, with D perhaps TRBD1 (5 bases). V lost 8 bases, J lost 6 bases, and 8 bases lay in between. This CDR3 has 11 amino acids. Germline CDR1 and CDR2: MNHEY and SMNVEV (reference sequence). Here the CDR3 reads CASATVNEQFF. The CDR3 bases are TGTGCCAGCGCGACAGTCAATGAGCAGTTCTTC.

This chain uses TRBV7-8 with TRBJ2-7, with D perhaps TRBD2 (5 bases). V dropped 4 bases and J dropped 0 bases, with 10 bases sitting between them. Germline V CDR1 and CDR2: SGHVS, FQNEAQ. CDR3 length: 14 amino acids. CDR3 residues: CASSWTGISYEQYV. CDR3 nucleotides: TGTGCCAGCAGCTGGACGGGAATCTCCTACGAGCAGTACGTC.

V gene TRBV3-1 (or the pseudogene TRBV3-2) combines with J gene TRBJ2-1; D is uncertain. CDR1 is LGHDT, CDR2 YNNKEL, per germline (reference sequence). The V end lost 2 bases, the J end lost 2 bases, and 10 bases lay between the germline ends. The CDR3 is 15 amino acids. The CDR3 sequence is CASSQNGPTYNEQFF. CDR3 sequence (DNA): TGTGCCAGCAGCCAAAACGGGCCTACCTACAATGAGCAGTTCTTC.

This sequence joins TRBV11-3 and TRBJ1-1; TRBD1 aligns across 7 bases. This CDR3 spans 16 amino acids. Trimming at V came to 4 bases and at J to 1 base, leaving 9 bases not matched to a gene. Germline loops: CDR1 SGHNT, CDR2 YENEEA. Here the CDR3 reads CASSSQGGRGNTEAFF. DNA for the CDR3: TGTGCCAGCAGCTCCCAGGGGGGCAGGGGGAACACTGAAGCTTTCTTT.

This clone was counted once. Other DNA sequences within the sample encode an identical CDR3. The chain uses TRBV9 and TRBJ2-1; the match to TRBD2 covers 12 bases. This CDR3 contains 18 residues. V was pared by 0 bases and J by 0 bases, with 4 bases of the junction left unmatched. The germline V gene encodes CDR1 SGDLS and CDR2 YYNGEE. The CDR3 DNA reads TGTGCCAGCAGCGTAGGACTAGCGGGGGCCAGCTCCTACAATGAGCAGTTCTTC. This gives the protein CASSVGLAGASSYNEQFF. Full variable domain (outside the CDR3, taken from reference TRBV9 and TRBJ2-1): DSGVTQTPKHLITATGQRVTLRCSPRSGDLSVYWYQQSLDQGLQFLIQYYNGEERAKGNILERFSAQQFPDLHSELNLSSLELGDSALYFCASSVGLAGASSYNEQFFGPGTRLTVL.

Written as DNA, the CDR3 is TGCGCCAGCAGCCAGCAGACGACCCCGGCCTACAATGAGCAGTTCTTC. The encoded protein is CASSQQTTPAYNEQFF. The gene calls are TRBV5-1 and TRBJ2-1; D call uncertain. The CDR3 spans 16 residues. Germline V gene lookup returns CDR1 SGHRS and CDR2 YFSETQ. V was pared by 4 bases and J by 2 bases, with 16 bases between.

The CDR3 is CASSLTTGGTEAFF. The CDR3 coding sequence is TGTGCCAGCAGCTTGACTACAGGGGGCACTGAAGCTTTCTTT. The chain is built from TRBV11-2 and TRBJ1-1; TRBD1 matches 8 bases. V lost 3 bases and J lost 4; bases outside the gene matches: 4. The CDR3 spans 14 residues. From germline, CDR1 is SGHAT and CDR2 FQNNGV.

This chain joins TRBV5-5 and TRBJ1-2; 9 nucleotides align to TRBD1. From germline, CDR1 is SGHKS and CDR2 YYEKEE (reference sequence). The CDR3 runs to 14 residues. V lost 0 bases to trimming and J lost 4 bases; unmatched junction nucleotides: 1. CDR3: CASSLGTGAYGYTF. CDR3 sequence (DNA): TGTGCCAGCAGCTTGGGGACAGGGGCCTATGGCTACACCTTC.

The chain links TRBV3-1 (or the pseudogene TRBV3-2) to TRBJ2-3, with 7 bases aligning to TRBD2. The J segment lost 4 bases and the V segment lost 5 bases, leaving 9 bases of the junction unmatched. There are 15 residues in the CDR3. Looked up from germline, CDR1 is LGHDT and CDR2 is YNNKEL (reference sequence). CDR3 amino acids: CASSILAGPPDTQYF. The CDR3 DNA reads TGTGCCAGCAGCATCTTAGCGGGCCCCCCAGATACGCAGTATTTT.

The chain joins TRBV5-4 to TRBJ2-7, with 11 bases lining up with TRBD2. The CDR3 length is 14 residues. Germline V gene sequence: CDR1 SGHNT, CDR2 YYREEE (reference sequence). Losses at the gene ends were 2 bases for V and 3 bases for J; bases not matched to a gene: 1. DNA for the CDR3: TGTGCCAGCAGCTTCGGGACTAGCGGCTACGAGCAGTACGTC. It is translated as CASSFGTSGYEQYV.

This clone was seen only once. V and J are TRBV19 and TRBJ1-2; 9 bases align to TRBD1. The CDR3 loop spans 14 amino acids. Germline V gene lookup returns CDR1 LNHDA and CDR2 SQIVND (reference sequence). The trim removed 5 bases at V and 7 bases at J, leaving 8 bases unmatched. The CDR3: CASSSTRDRAGYTF. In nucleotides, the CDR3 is TGTGCCAGTAGTTCAACCCGGGACAGGGCTGGCTACACCTTC. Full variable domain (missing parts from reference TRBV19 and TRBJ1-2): DGGITQSPKYLFRKEGQNVTLSCEQNLNHDAMYWYRQDPGQGLRLIYYSQIVNDFQKGDIAEGYSVSREKKESFPLTVTSAQKNPTAFYLCASSSTRDRAGYTFGSGTRLTVV.

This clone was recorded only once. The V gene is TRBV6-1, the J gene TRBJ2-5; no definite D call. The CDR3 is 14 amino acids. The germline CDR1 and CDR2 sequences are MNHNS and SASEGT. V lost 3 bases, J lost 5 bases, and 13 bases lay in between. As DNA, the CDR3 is TGTGCCAGCAGTGAGAGCGTGGCGCGGGAGACCCAGTACTTC. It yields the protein CASSESVARETQYF.

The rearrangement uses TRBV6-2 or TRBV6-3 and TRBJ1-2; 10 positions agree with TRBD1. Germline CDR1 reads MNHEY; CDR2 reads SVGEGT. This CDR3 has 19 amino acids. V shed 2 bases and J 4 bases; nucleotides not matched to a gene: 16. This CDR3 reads CASSYTGTGAGSAPYGYTF. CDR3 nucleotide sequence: TGTGCCAGCAGTTACACCGGGACAGGGGCCGGGTCGGCCCCCTATGGCTACACCTTC.

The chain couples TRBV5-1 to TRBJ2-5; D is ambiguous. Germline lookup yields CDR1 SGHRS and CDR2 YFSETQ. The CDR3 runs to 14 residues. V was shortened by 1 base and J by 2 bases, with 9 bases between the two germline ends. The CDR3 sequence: CASSLWSGQETQYF. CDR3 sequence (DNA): TGCGCCAGCAGCTTGTGGTCAGGTCAAGAGACCCAGTACTTC.

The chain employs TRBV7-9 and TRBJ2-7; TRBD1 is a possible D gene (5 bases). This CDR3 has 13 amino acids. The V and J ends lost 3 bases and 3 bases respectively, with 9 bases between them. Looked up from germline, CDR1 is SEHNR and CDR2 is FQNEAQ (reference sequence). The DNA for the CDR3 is TGTGCCAGCAGCTTCGCGACAGTCTACGAGCAGTACTTC. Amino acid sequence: CASSFATVYEQYF.

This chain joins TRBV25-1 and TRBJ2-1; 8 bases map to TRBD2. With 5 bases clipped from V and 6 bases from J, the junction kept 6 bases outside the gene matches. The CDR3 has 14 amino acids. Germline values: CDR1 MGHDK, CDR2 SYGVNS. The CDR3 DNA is TGTGCCAGCAGTCCAGCGGGGGTATTCAATGAGCAGTTCTTC. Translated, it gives CASSPAGVFNEQFF.

The CDR3 bases are TGTGCCAGCAGTCCCAGCGGTCCAGAACCCACAGATACGCAGTATTTT. It translates to CASSPSGPEPTDTQYF. V and J are TRBV3-1 (or the pseudogene TRBV3-2) and TRBJ2-3, with D possibly TRBD2 on 5 matching bases. This CDR3 is 16 amino acids long. V lost 6 bases to trimming and J lost 2 bases, with 18 bases between them. Germline-derived CDR1 and CDR2 are LGHDT and YNNKEL (reference sequence).

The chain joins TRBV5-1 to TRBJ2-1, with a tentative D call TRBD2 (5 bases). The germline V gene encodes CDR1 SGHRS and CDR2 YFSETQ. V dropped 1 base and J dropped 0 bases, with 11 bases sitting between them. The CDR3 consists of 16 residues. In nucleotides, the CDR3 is TGCGCCAGCAGCTTGAGGCGGGCAAACTCCTACAATGAGCAGTTCTTC. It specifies CASSLRRANSYNEQFF.

This CDR3 is CASSPLAGGRTDTQYF. For the CDR3, the DNA is TGTGCCAGCAGCCCGCTAGCGGGAGGCCGCACAGATACGCAGTATTTT. This chain uses TRBV7-3 with TRBJ2-3, with 11 bases matching TRBD2. The germline CDR1 and CDR2 sequences are SGHTA and FQGTGA. The length of the CDR3 is 16 residues. The V segment lost 5 bases and the J segment 1 base; nucleotides outside the gene matches: 5.

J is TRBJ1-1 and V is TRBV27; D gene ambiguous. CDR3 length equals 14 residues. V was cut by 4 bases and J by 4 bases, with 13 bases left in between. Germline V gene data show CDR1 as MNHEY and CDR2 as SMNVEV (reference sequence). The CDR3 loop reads CASSSPSRSTEAFF. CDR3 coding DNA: TGTGCCAGCAGTTCCCCCAGTAGGAGCACTGAAGCTTTCTTT.

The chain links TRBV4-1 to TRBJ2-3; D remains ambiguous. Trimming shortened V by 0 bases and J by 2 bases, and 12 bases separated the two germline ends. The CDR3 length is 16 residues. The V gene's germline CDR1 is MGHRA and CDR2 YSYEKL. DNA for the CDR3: TGCGCCAGCAGCCAAGACTCGCGTTCAAACACAGATACGCAGTATTTT. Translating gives CASSQDSRSNTDTQYF.

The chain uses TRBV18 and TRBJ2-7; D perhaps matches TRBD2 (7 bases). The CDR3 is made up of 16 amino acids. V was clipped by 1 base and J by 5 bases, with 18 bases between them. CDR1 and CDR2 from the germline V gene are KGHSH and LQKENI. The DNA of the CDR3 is TGTGCCAGCTCACCACTAGAGATTGGGGGGGCCCACGAGCAGTACTTC. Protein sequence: CASSPLEIGGAHEQYF.

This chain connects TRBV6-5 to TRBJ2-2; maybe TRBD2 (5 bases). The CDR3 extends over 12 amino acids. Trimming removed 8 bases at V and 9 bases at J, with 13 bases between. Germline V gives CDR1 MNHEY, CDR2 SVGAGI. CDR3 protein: CASEGNGWELFF. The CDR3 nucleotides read TGTGCCAGCGAGGGTAATGGGTGGGAGCTGTTTTTT.

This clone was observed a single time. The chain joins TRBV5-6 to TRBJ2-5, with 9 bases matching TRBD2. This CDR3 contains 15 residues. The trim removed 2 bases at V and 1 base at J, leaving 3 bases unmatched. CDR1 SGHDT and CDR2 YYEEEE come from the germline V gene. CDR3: CASSFIAGAQETQYF. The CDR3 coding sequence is TGTGCCAGCAGCTTCATAGCGGGGGCCCAAGAGACCCAGTACTTC. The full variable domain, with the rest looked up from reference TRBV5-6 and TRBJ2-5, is DAGVTQSPTHLIKTRGQQVTLRCSPKSGHDTVSWYQQALGQGPQFIFQYYEEEERQRGNFPDRFSGHQFPNYSSELNVNALLLGDSALYLCASSFIAGAQETQYFGPGTRLLVL.